This T cell receptor beta chain was sequenced for a study of spatial heterogeneity in lung cancer. The wider study: Compared with alpha-chain sequences, beta-chain sequences were consistently detected in greater numbers. As counted in raw reads, each unique TCR and UMI combination appeared more than ten times on average.

This clonotype showed up many times. As for time point: blood at routine non-recurrence follow-up after resection. The authors sequenced whole RNA from tumor, nontumor lung or frozen PBMC without sorting. TCRdb passed the 5' RACE reads through MiXCR, listing each CDR3 protein once. The sample lists 15,000 to 20,000 distinct CDR3 sequences; 9.2% were seen once. The specimen was PBMCs, collected at follow-up. The clonotype was recovered from a male donor with early-stage non-small cell lung cancer.

Here the CDR3 reads CASSLERSSSYRGTEAFF. CDR3 DNA: TGTGCCAGCAGCTTGGAACGCAGCAGCTCCTACAGGGGCACTGAAGCTTTCTTT. The chain joins TRBV5-6 to TRBJ1-1; 7 bases match TRBD1. With 0 bases clipped from V and 4 bases from J, the junction kept 15 bases outside the gene matches. The length of the CDR3 is 18 residues. Germline lookup yields CDR1 SGHDT and CDR2 YYEEEE.